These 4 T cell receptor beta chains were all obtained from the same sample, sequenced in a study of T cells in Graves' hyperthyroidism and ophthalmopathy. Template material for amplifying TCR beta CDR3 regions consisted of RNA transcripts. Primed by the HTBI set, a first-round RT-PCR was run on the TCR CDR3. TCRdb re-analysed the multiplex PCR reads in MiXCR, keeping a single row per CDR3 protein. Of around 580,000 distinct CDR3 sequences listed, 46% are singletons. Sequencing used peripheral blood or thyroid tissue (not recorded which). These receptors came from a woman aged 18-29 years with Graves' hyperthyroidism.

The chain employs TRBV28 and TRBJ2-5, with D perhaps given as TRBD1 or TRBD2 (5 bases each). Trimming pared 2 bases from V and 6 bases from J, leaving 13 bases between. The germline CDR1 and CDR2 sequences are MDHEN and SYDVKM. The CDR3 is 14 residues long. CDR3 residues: CASSLIVGEKTQYF. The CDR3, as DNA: TGTGCCAGCAGTTTAATTGTGGGGGAGAAGACCCAGTACTTC.

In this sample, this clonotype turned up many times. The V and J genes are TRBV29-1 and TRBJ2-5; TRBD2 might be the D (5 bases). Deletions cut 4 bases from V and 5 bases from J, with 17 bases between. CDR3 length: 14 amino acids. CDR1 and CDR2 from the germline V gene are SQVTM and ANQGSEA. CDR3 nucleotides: TGCAGCGTTGGGGGTCGAGCGGAGGCGGAGACCCAGTACTTC. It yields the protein CSVGGRAEAETQYF.

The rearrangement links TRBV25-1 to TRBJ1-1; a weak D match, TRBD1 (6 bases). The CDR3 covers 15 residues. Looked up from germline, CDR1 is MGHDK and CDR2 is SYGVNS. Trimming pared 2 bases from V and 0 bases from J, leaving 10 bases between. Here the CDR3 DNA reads TGTGCCAGCAGTGAAGTCCAGGGGATGAACACTGAAGCTTTCTTT. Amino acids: CASSEVQGMNTEAFF.

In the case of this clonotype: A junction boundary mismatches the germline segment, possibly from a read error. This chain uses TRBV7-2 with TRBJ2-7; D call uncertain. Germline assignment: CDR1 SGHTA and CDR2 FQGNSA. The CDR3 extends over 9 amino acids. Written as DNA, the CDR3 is TGTGCCAGCAGCTTTTACAGCTGGTTT. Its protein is CASSFYSWF.